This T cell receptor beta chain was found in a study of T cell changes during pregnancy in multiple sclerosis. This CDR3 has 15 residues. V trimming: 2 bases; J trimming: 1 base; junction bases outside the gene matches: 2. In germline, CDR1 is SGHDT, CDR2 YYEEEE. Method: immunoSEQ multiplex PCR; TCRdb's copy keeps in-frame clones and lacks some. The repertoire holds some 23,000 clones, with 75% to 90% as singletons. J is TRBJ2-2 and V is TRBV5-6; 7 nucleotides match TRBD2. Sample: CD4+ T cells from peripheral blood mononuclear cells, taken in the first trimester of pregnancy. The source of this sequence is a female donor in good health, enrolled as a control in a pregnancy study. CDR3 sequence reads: CASSFGGGNTGELFF. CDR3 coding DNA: TGTGCCAGCAGCTTCGGCGGGGGGAACACCGGGGAGCTGTTTTTT.